Sequencing of this TCR beta chain was carried out in a study of T-cell memory formation after mild COVID-19. The wider study: The TCR clusters were mostly specific to one donor.

Trimming removed 6 bases at V and 5 bases at J, with 16 bases between. CDR3 length: 15 residues. MiXCR, run by TCRdb on the 5' RACE reads, gives a single entry per CDR3 protein. Here the sample spans 130,000 to 150,000 distinct CDR3 sequences, roughly a fifth being singletons. V gene TRBV12-3 or TRBV12-4 combines with J gene TRBJ2-2, with D possibly called TRBD1 or TRBD2 (5 bases each). This receptor was identified in an adult woman who had mild COVID-19 (a few samples of this study predate the infection). Cell type and time point are not known. The source material was PBMCs or a T cell subset sorted from them (not recorded which). Here the CDR3 DNA reads TGTGCCAGCAGCCTGATGGGGACGTGGACCGGGGAGCTGTTTTTT. Protein product: CASSLMGTWTGELFF.